Listed below are T cell receptor beta chains from one sample, sequenced in a study of blood T cell repertoires in COVID-19. The table came from immunoSEQ multiplex PCR; TCRdb's copy has only in-frame clones and leaves some out. The table lists some 230,000 clones, approximately 80% of them singletons. Sequenced input: peripheral blood. The receptors derive from an older woman who had recovered from COVID-19. Each CDR3 is given with its conserved first and last residue. The order of the fields is D gene, V gene, clone size, J gene, CDR3 protein, CDR3 DNA. The D gene is left open where the match is weak. Not every row has a clone size; where given, it reads once, few, many or a size class.

TRBD2	TRBV30	-	TRBJ2-6	CASKQRTSRFSFGANVLTF	TGTGCCTCGAAACAACGGACTAGCCGATTCTCTTTTGGGGCCAACGTCCTGACTTTC
TRBD1	TRBV10-3	few	TRBJ1-2	CAISQGGHYGYTF	TGTGCCATCAGCCAGGGGGGCCACTATGGCTACACCTTC
-	TRBV12-3/TRBV12-4	-	TRBJ1-1	CASSSLVNTEAFF	TGTGCCAGCAGTTCCCTAGTGAACACTGAAGCTTTCTTT
TRBD1	TRBV2	-	TRBJ1-5	CASSFGQVKNQPQHF	TGTGCCAGCAGTTTTGGACAGGTTAAAAATCAGCCCCAGCATTTT
-	TRBV13	-	TRBJ2-7	CASRTTGNASYEQYF	TGTGCCAGCAGAACCACGGGGAACGCCTCCTACGAGCAGTACTTC
TRBD1	TRBV2	-	TRBJ1-2	CASREGQGRSYGYTF	TGTGCCAGCAGAGAGGGACAGGGAAGGTCCTATGGCTACACCTTC
TRBD2	TRBV6-5	-	TRBJ2-3	CASSYGTSGTDTQYF	TGTGCCAGCAGTTACGGGACTAGCGGCACAGATACGCAGTATTTT
TRBD2	TRBV29-1	once	TRBJ2-3	CSPVLAGGPSTDTQYF	TGCAGCCCGGTCTTAGCGGGGGGGCCGAGCACAGATACGCAGTATTTT
TRBD1	TRBV18	-	TRBJ1-6	CASSADRGGSPLHF	TGTGCCAGCTCGGCTGACAGGGGAGGTTCACCCCTCCACTTT
TRBD1	TRBV25-1	-	TRBJ2-1	CASSEVVWGDREHEQFF	TGTGCCAGCAGTGAAGTAGTGTGGGGAGACAGGGAACATGAGCAGTTCTTC
-	TRBV6-5	-	TRBJ1-5	CASRLGQQGAQPQHF	TGTGCCAGCAGACTCGGACAACAGGGTGCTCAGCCCCAGCATTTT
TRBD1	TRBV12-3/TRBV12-4	-	TRBJ1-1	CASSFGQGTEAFF	TGTGCCAGCAGTTTTGGACAGGGCACTGAAGCTTTCTTT
-	TRBV19	-	TRBJ1-2	CASSPQVGGGYTF	TGTGCCAGTAGTCCCCAGGTGGGTGGTGGCTACACCTTC
-	TRBV11-2	few	TRBJ1-1	CASSLDHDFTEAFF	TGTGCCAGCAGCTTAGATCACGACTTCACTGAAGCTTTCTTT
-	TRBV11-2	-	TRBJ2-1	CASSLGAGVSYNEQFF	TGTGCCAGCAGCTTAGGAGCAGGGGTTTCCTACAATGAGCAGTTCTTC
-	TRBV27	-	TRBJ2-5	CASSLEGWEETQYF	TGTGCCAGCAGTTTAGAGGGTTGGGAAGAGACCCAGTACTTC
-	TRBV12-3/TRBV12-4	-	TRBJ1-1	CASSLFRFSEAFF	TGTGCCAGCAGTTTGTTTCGGTTTAGTGAAGCTTTCTTT
-	TRBV5-5	-	TRBJ2-7	CASSFFNYEQYF	TGTGCCAGCAGCTTTTTCAACTACGAGCAGTACTTC
TRBD2	TRBV9	-	TRBJ2-3	CASSVALAGGNTDTQYF	TGTGCCAGCAGCGTCGCACTAGCGGGGGGGAACACAGATACGCAGTATTTT
-	TRBV19	few	TRBJ1-1	CASTQTRAIREAFF	TGTGCCAGTACTCAGACCAGAGCGATTCGTGAAGCTTTCTTT
-	TRBV18	-	TRBJ2-2	CASTLYREGTGELFF	TGTGCCAGCACTCTATACCGTGAGGGAACCGGGGAGCTGTTTTTT
TRBD1	TRBV7-3	-	TRBJ1-1	CASSPGQGTEAFF	TGTGCCAGCAGCCCAGGACAGGGAACTGAAGCTTTCTTT
-	TRBV5-1	many	TRBJ1-2	CASSLVPGNYGYTF	TGCGCCAGCAGCTTGGTACCTGGCAACTATGGCTACACCTTC
-	TRBV20-1	-	TRBJ2-1	CSASLAGYNEQFF	TGCAGTGCTAGTCTAGCCGGTTACAATGAGCAGTTCTTC
-	TRBV15	-	TRBJ1-3	CATSMDSFSGNTIYF	TGTGCCACCAGCATGGACAGTTTCTCTGGAAACACCATATATTTT
-	TRBV4-1	-	TRBJ1-2	CASSQDIQNYGYTF	TGCGCCAGCAGCCAAGATATACAGAACTATGGCTACACCTTC
TRBD2	TRBV5-1	-	TRBJ2-3	CASSSAREGTDTQYF	TGCGCCAGCAGCTCCGCCCGGGAGGGCACAGATACGCAGTATTTT
-	TRBV7-9	-	TRBJ2-5	CASSLVQGQETQYF	TGTGCCAGCAGCTTAGTCCAGGGACAAGAGACCCAGTACTTC
-	TRBV7-9	-	TRBJ1-1	CASSSQGNTEAFF	TGTGCCAGCAGCTCGCAGGGGAACACTGAAGCTTTCTTT
-	TRBV12-3/TRBV12-4	-	TRBJ1-5	CASTPRGNQPQHF	TGTGCCAGCACACCTAGGGGGAACCAGCCCCAGCATTTT
-	TRBV19	-	TRBJ2-7	CASSDQQGYEQYF	TGTGCCAGTAGCGATCAGCAGGGGTACGAGCAGTACTTC
-	TRBV5-1	few	TRBJ2-1	CASGGASLDNEQFF	TGCGCCAGCGGGGGGGCCAGTTTAGACAATGAGCAGTTCTTC
-	TRBV5-1	-	TRBJ2-1	CASSQSGPSYNEQFF	TGCGCCAGCAGCCAAAGCGGTCCCTCCTACAATGAGCAGTTCTTC
TRBD1	TRBV11-3	-	TRBJ2-2	CASSLDLQGALTGELFF	TGTGCCAGCAGCTTAGATCTACAGGGGGCTTTGACCGGGGAGCTGTTTTTT
-	TRBV6-5	-	TRBJ2-5	CASSRGGETQYF	TGTGCCAGCTCTAGGGGGGGGGAGACCCAGTACTTC
-	TRBV27	-	TRBJ1-4	CASSARGPTNEKLFF	TGTGCCAGCAGTGCCCGAGGTCCGACTAATGAAAAACTGTTTTTT
-	TRBV11-2	-	TRBJ2-7	CASSEFGGGRRSYEQYF	TGTGCCAGCAGTGAATTTGGGGGGGGCCGGAGGTCCTACGAGCAGTACTTC
-	TRBV6-5	-	TRBJ1-1	CASSTETGEAFF	TGTGCCAGCAGTACTGAGACAGGAGAAGCTTTCTTT
-	TRBV4-3	-	TRBJ1-1	CASSQAPGYEAFF	TGCGCCAGCAGCCAAGCCCCAGGCTATGAAGCTTTCTTT
TRBD2	TRBV5-4	-	TRBJ2-7	CASGPGGDEQYF	TGTGCCAGCGGACCTGGGGGGGATGAGCAGTACTTC
TRBD1	TRBV6-5	once	TRBJ1-6	CASRQTGSYNSPLHF	TGTGCCAGCAGACAGACAGGGTCCTATAATTCACCCCTCCACTTT
-	TRBV7-9	once	TRBJ2-3	CASSLYGIRTDTQYF	TGTGCCAGCAGCTTGTACGGGATTCGAACAGATACGCAGTATTTT
-	TRBV7-2	-	TRBJ2-7	CASSFGTGFQTYEQYF	TGTGCCAGCAGCTTCGGAACAGGGTTTCAGACCTACGAGCAGTACTTC
TRBD2	TRBV9	few	TRBJ2-5	CASSVGLAGGETQYF	TGTGCCAGCAGCGTAGGCCTAGCGGGGGGAGAGACCCAGTACTTC
-	TRBV4-3	-	TRBJ1-2	CASSQVLAVEYGYTF	TGCGCCAGCAGCCAAGTGCTCGCAGTGGAGTATGGCTACACCTTC
-	TRBV6-5	-	TRBJ2-7	CASSPSGSHGYEQYF	TGTGCCAGCAGTCCCTCAGGATCCCATGGCTACGAGCAGTACTTC
TRBD2	TRBV9	-	TRBJ2-3	CASTSGGAKDTQYF	TGTGCCAGCACCAGCGGGGGGGCCAAAGATACGCAGTATTTT
-	TRBV7-2	-	TRBJ1-4	CASSREGADEKLFF	TGTGCCAGCAGCCGCGAAGGGGCGGATGAAAAACTGTTTTTT
-	TRBV12-3/TRBV12-4	-	TRBJ1-2	CASSLAGLYGYTF	TGTGCCAGCAGTTTGGCGGGCCTCTATGGCTACACCTTC
TRBD2	TRBV3-1/TRBV3-2	many	TRBJ2-7	CASSPHGLAREQYF	TGTGCCAGCAGCCCACACGGACTAGCCCGCGAGCAGTACTTC
-	TRBV9	-	TRBJ2-1	CASSAPIPYSYNEQFF	TGTGCCAGCAGCGCCCCTATCCCGTATTCCTACAATGAGCAGTTCTTC